Presented here are 28 T cell receptor beta chains from one specimen sequenced in a study of shared clonotypes between healthy human individuals. The data were produced by immunoSEQ multiplex PCR, yet TCRdb's version contains in-frame clones alone and is incomplete. The sample holds 850,000 to 1,100,000 clones, roughly 80% seen once. Sequencing input: memory CD4+ T cells from PBMCs. Subset noted: CD45RA-negative fraction. These receptors were obtained from a man between 18 and 35 years old in good health. Some clones in this sample may be carry-over from other donors' samples.

The chain joins TRBV5-6 to TRBJ2-1, with TRBD1 matching 7 bases. The V and J ends lost 0 bases and 7 bases, in that order; junction bases with no gene match: 1. CDR1 is SGHDT, CDR2 YYEEEE, per germline. The CDR3 is made up of 13 amino acids. The CDR3: CASSLVDRNEQFF. The CDR3, as DNA: TGTGCCAGCAGCTTGGTGGACAGGAATGAGCAGTTCTTC. Combining the CDR3 with reference TRBV5-6 and TRBJ2-1 gives the whole variable domain DAGVTQSPTHLIKTRGQQVTLRCSPKSGHDTVSWYQQALGQGPQFIFQYYEEEERQRGNFPDRFSGHQFPNYSSELNVNALLLGDSALYLCASSLVDRNEQFFGPGTRLTVL.

This rearrangement joins TRBV5-4 to TRBJ2-3; TRBD2 agrees at 7 bases. Germline values: CDR1 SGHNT, CDR2 YYREEE (reference sequence). After removal of 2 bases from V and 4 bases from J, the junction contained 4 bases not matched to a gene. The CDR3 length is 14 residues. CDR3 coding DNA: TGTGCCAGCAGCTTAGCGGGACCCCCAGATACGCAGTATTTT. Its protein is CASSLAGPPDTQYF.

This clone turned up a few times. The chain couples TRBV11-2 to TRBJ2-1, with unresolved D. The ends were cut back, 1 base at V and 7 bases at J, with 8 bases in the middle. Germline lookup yields CDR1 SGHAT and CDR2 FQNNGV. This CDR3 comprises 13 residues. CDR3 sequence (DNA): TGTGCCAGCAGCTTAGGAGCGTTAAATGAGCAGTTCTTC. Its protein product is CASSLGALNEQFF.

Remarks on this clone: The same CDR3 also results from other DNA sequences found in this sample. This chain connects TRBV6-5 to TRBJ1-2, with D hard to call. Trimming removed 2 bases from V and 0 bases from J, with 7 bases in between. Germline V gene lookup returns CDR1 MNHEY and CDR2 SVGAGI. The CDR3 consists of 14 residues. CDR3 sequence reads: CASSYGRANYGYTF. The CDR3 DNA follows: TGTGCCAGCAGTTACGGGAGAGCTAACTATGGCTACACCTTC.

The chain recombines TRBV28 with TRBJ2-7; unclear D gene. CDR1 and CDR2 from the germline V gene are MDHEN and SYDVKM. Trimming stripped 5 bases from V and 3 bases from J, with 17 bases between. The CDR3 is 15 residues long. As DNA, the CDR3 is TGTGCCAGCAGTCCACCTAGTGTGTTGGGCTACGAGCAGTACTTC. It specifies CASSPPSVLGYEQYF.

This CDR3 reads CASKPAVGYGYTF. The CDR3 bases are TGTGCCAGTAAACCAGCCGTGGGCTATGGCTACACCTTC. The chain uses TRBV19 and TRBJ1-2, with D uncertain. Looked up from germline, CDR1 is LNHDA and CDR2 is SQIVND (reference sequence). V lost 7 bases, J lost 4 bases, and 13 bases lay in between. The CDR3 spans 13 residues.

The gene calls are TRBV29-1 and TRBJ2-5; D is uncertain. Matching the DNA end better, TRBJ2-7 makes the J call doubtful. CDR3 length: 13 residues. Germline loops: CDR1 SQVTM, CDR2 ANQGSEA. Here the CDR3 reads CSARATLSYEQYF. The CDR3 nucleotides are TGCAGCGCCCGGGCAACCCTCTCCTACGAGCAGTACTTC.

V and J are TRBV11-3 and TRBJ2-1, with D possibly being TRBD2 (6 bases). CDR1 and CDR2 (germline): SGHNT, YENEEA. Trimming cost V 4 bases and J 6 bases, with 13 bases left between them. This CDR3 is 14 amino acids long. The CDR3 loop is CASSSTTSSNEQFF. The CDR3 DNA is TGTGCCAGCAGCTCAACCACTAGCTCCAATGAGCAGTTCTTC.

The CDR3 DNA follows: TGTGCCAGCAGTGATATCTGGAGTGAGCAGTTCTTC. Translated: CASSDIWSEQFF. The chain carries TRBV2 and TRBJ2-1; D not resolved. Trimming left V 3 bases short and J 9 bases short, with 9 bases between. CDR1 and CDR2 from the germline V gene are SNHLY and FYNNEI. The CDR3 is 12 amino acids.

The V call is TRBV10-3, the J call TRBJ1-4, with D unclear. V was pared by 8 bases and J by 2 bases, with 6 bases between. CDR3 length: 12 amino acids. From germline, CDR1 is ENHRY and CDR2 SYGVKD. The CDR3 loop reads CAISHTNEKLFF. In DNA form, the CDR3 reads TGTGCCATCTCCCATACTAATGAAAAACTGTTTTTT.

Regarding this clone: The sample contains more than one DNA sequence encoding this CDR3. CDR3 sequence: CASSLLGRDTEAFF. The CDR3 coding sequence is TGTGCCAGCAGCTTATTAGGGAGGGACACTGAAGCTTTCTTT. This chain joins TRBV7-3 and TRBJ1-1; D is unclear. The V gene lost 2 bases and the J gene lost 3 bases, with 10 bases spanning the gap. The CDR3 covers 14 residues. Germline assignment: CDR1 SGHTA and CDR2 FQGTGA.

The chain is built from TRBV28 and TRBJ2-7; D tentatively fits TRBD1 or TRBD2 (6 bases each). Per the germline V gene, CDR1 is MDHEN and CDR2 is SYDVKM. V gave up 4 bases and J gave up 0 bases, with 13 bases separating them. CDR3 length equals 15 residues. The CDR3 coding sequence is TGTGCCAGCAGTTCGGAGGGGGGAAGCTCCTACGAGCAGTACTTC. Its protein product is CASSSEGGSSYEQYF. Based on the CDR3 plus reference TRBV28 and TRBJ2-7, the full variable domain is DVKVTQSSRYLVKRTGEKVFLECVQDMDHENMFWYRQDPGLGLRLIYFSYDVKMKEKGDIPEGYSVSREKKERFSLILESASTNQTSMYLCASSSEGGSSYEQYFGPGTRLTVT.

The J gene is TRBJ2-1, the V gene TRBV11-3; 9 bases match TRBD2. The germline CDR1 and CDR2 sequences are SGHNT and YENEEA. The CDR3 spans 15 residues. The V segment lost 1 base and the J segment 4 bases; nucleotides outside the gene matches: 2. CDR3 nucleotides: TGTGCCAGCAGCTTAGTTAGCGGGAGATACAATGAGCAGTTCTTC. The encoded protein is CASSLVSGRYNEQFF.

The chain is built from TRBV6-1 and TRBJ1-2; no clear D gene. The CDR3 extends over 13 amino acids. Germline V lookup: CDR1 MNHNS, CDR2 SASEGT. V gave up 8 bases and J gave up 14 bases, with 24 bases separating them. The CDR3 spells CASAELTVTYSTF. Written as DNA, the CDR3 is TGTGCCAGCGCGGAACTCACCGTTACATATAGTACCTTC.

The chain combines TRBV5-4 with TRBJ2-5; D is unclear. The CDR3 loop spans 14 amino acids. Trimming shortened V by 0 bases and J by 2 bases, and 8 bases separated the two germline ends. Germline values: CDR1 SGHNT, CDR2 YYREEE (reference sequence). The CDR3 reads CASSLGQLQETQYF. The CDR3 DNA sequence: TGTGCCAGCAGCTTGGGGCAGCTACAAGAGACCCAGTACTTC.

J is TRBJ2-3 and V is TRBV4-2; D is possibly TRBD2 (5 bases). Trimming cost V 6 bases and J 3 bases, with 22 bases left between them. The CDR3 covers 17 residues. Germline CDR1 is LGHNA and CDR2 is YNFKEQ. CDR3 in DNA: TGTGCCAGCAGTTCCAGCGGTCAACTCGATGGGACAGATACGCAGTATTTT. Encoded protein: CASSSSGQLDGTDTQYF.

The chain links TRBV4-1 to TRBJ1-2; 9 nucleotides line up with TRBD1. This CDR3 spans 15 amino acids. CDR1 and CDR2 (germline): MGHRA, YSYEKL. With V trimmed by 1 base and J by 0 bases, 0 bases remained unmatched. CDR3: CASSQGDRANYGYTF. The CDR3 coding sequence is TGCGCCAGCAGCCAAGGGGACAGGGCTAACTATGGCTACACCTTC.

The chain recombines TRBV5-4 with TRBJ2-6; 8 bases align to TRBD1. CDR3 length equals 16 residues. The ends lost 5 bases at V and 0 bases at J; junction bases unmatched: 4. Germline V gives CDR1 SGHNT, CDR2 YYREEE (reference sequence). DNA of the CDR3: TGTGCCAGCAGACCGACAGGGGACTCTGGGGCCAACGTCCTGACTTTC. Its protein is CASRPTGDSGANVLTF. Using reference TRBV5-4 and TRBJ2-6 for the parts outside the CDR3, the full variable domain is ETGVTQSPTHLIKTRGQQVTLRCSSQSGHNTVSWYQQALGQGPQFIFQYYREEENGRGNFPPRFSGLQFPNYSSELNVNALELDDSALYLCASRPTGDSGANVLTFGAGSRLTVL.

V usage is TRBV6-1 and J usage is TRBJ1-3, with a tentative D call TRBD1 (6 bases). This CDR3 comprises 14 residues. The V gene lost 7 bases and the J gene lost 4 bases, with 14 bases spanning the gap. CDR1 MNHNS and CDR2 SASEGT come from the germline V gene. The DNA of the CDR3 is TGTGCCAGCACGGGGGGCTTGGAAGGAAACACCATATATTTT. Its protein is CASTGGLEGNTIYF.

The chain uses TRBV5-4 and TRBJ2-2; 12 bases fit TRBD2. J gave up 5 bases and V 5 bases, and 7 bases lay outside the gene matches. In germline, CDR1 is SGHNT, CDR2 YYREEE (reference sequence). The CDR3 runs to 16 residues. The CDR3 region is CASSSSGRAWTGELFF. CDR3 in DNA: TGTGCCAGCAGTTCTAGCGGGAGGGCCTGGACCGGGGAGCTGTTTTTT. The full variable domain, in which reference TRBV5-4 and TRBJ2-2 provide the parts outside the CDR3, is ETGVTQSPTHLIKTRGQQVTLRCSSQSGHNTVSWYQQALGQGPQFIFQYYREEENGRGNFPPRFSGLQFPNYSSELNVNALELDDSALYLCASSSSGRAWTGELFFGEGSRLTVL.

The chain links TRBV7-2 to TRBJ1-1; D is perhaps TRBD1 (5 bases). This CDR3 has 17 amino acids. CDR1 and CDR2 from the germline V gene are SGHTA and FQGNSA. V was pared by 2 bases and J by 8 bases, with 24 bases between. The chain's CDR3 is CASSLHGPGRGTWEAFF. CDR3 DNA sequence: TGTGCCAGCAGCTTACATGGTCCCGGTCGGGGGACTTGGGAAGCTTTCTTT.

The chain is built from TRBV19 and TRBJ1-2; the D gene is possibly TRBD1 (5 bases). V lost 5 bases and J lost 8, with 30 bases in between. The CDR3 runs to 18 residues. CDR1 is LNHDA, CDR2 SQIVND, per germline (reference sequence). Here the CDR3 reads CASSAPGAEGLGAAGYTF. DNA of the CDR3: TGTGCCAGTAGTGCCCCCGGGGCAGAAGGACTAGGAGCAGCGGGCTACACCTTC.

The chain recombines TRBV7-9 with TRBJ2-7, with 9 bases aligning to TRBD1. This CDR3 has 14 residues. V gave up 5 bases and J gave up 3 bases; unmatched junction bases: 5. CDR1 is SEHNR and CDR2 is FQNEAQ in the germline V gene (reference sequence). The CDR3 nucleotides read TGTGCCAGCAGCAAGCCGGGACAGGGCTACGAGCAGTACTTC. Translating gives CASSKPGQGYEQYF.

This clone was found once. J is TRBJ1-1 and V is TRBV6-1; 10 positions agree with TRBD1. Germline CDR1 is MNHNS and CDR2 is SASEGT. CDR3 length equals 14 residues. J lost 5 bases, V lost 4 bases, and 4 bases had no gene match. For the CDR3, the DNA is TGTGCCAGCAGTGGGCCGGGACAGGGGACTGAAGCTTTCTTT. This sequence encodes CASSGPGQGTEAFF.

As regards this clone: Other nucleotide sequences from this sample produce the same CDR3. This chain joins TRBV5-6 and TRBJ1-1; D call uncertain. The germline CDR1 and CDR2 sequences are SGHDT and YYEEEE. V gave up 1 base and J gave up 0 bases, with 4 bases separating them. This CDR3 comprises 13 residues. CDR3 loop: CASSLRLNTEAFF. CDR3 nucleotide sequence: TGTGCCAGCAGCTTGAGGTTGAACACTGAAGCTTTCTTT.

Notes on this clone: Other DNA sequences of this sample code for an identical CDR3. V gene TRBV9 combines with J gene TRBJ2-7; the D gene could be TRBD1 or TRBD2 (7 bases each). V lost 2 bases to trimming and J lost 2 bases, with 14 bases between them. Germline assignment: CDR1 SGDLS and CDR2 YYNGEE. CDR3 length equals 15 residues. The CDR3 DNA reads as TGTGCCAGCAGCGTGGGGCAGGGGGGGCCCTACGAGCAGTACTTC. Encoded protein: CASSVGQGGPYEQYF.

In its sample, this clone was seen a few times. The chain recombines TRBV18 with TRBJ2-7; D gene unclear. From germline, CDR1 is KGHSH and CDR2 LQKENI. V shed 3 bases and J shed 1 base, with 7 bases lying between them. This CDR3 is 13 amino acids long. The CDR3 spells CASSPMDSYEQYF. The CDR3 DNA follows: TGTGCCAGCTCACCCATGGATTCCTACGAGCAGTACTTC.

This clone appeared a few times. The chain links TRBV5-1 to TRBJ2-1, with D possibly TRBD2 on 6 matching bases. Trimming stripped 0 bases from V and 5 bases from J, with 15 bases between. CDR1 and CDR2 from the germline V gene are SGHRS and YFSETQ. This CDR3 is built from 16 residues. In DNA, the CDR3 is TGCGCCAGCAGCTTGGTTCGACTAGTGCGTAACAATGAGCAGTTCTTC. Translated: CASSLVRLVRNNEQFF. The whole variable domain, filled in from reference TRBV5-1 and TRBJ2-1, reads KAGVTQTPRYLIKTRGQQVTLSCSPISGHRSVSWYQQTPGQGLQFLFEYFSETQRNKGNFPGRFSGRQFSNSRSEMNVSTLELGDSALYLCASSLVRLVRNNEQFFGPGTRLTVL.